This entry describes one T cell receptor beta chain. The sample originates from a study of radiation and T cells in renal cell carcinoma. The V gene end was trimmed by 5 bases and the J gene end by 1 base; junction bases not matched to a gene: 1. Germline CDR1 reads LNHDA; CDR2 reads SQIVND (reference sequence). The CDR3 sequence is 15 residues long. Produced via immunoSEQ multiplex PCR; TCRdb's table is partial and in-frame only. In the table there are 150,000 or so clones, 88% of which are singletons. Sample time point: baseline pretreatment blood. The treatment here: 15 Gy SBRT to primary tumor, nephrectomy 4 weeks later. The tumor was a clear cell renal cell carcinoma.

The chain joins TRBV19 to TRBJ2-5; the match to TRBD2 covers 13 bases. This TCR derives from a woman between 70 and 85 years old with renal cell carcinoma. The sequences come from blood, collected from a patient whose treatment included radiotherapy and nephrectomy. DNA of the CDR3: TGTGCCAGTAGTGGACTAGCGGGGGCCCAAGAGACCCAGTACTTC. This translates into CASSGLAGAQETQYF.